Below, 5 T cell receptor beta chains from the same sample are listed, as sequenced in a study of shared T cell receptors in the human thymus. TCRdb keeps only in-frame clones here, not all; method: immunoSEQ multiplex PCR. The sample includes more than 550,000 clones, around 87% of them seen just once. The same data also contributed to another study, on human thymus T cells.

Source material: thymocytes. These receptor sequences come from a boy under two years old with a congenital heart defect.

The chain has TRBV18 and TRBJ2-5, with TRBD1 matching over 8 bases. The end of the DNA fits TRBJ2-7 better, so the J call may be wrong. Germline V gene lookup returns CDR1 KGHSH and CDR2 LQKENI. This CDR3 is 14 amino acids long. The CDR3 sequence is CASSPRTGTYEQYF. The CDR3 nucleotides read TGTGCCAGCTCACCAAGGACAGGGACCTACGAGCAGTACTTC.

V gene TRBV4-1 combines with J gene TRBJ2-3; tentatively, D is TRBD1 (6 bases). From germline, CDR1 is MGHRA and CDR2 YSYEKL. V was shortened by 0 bases and J by 0 bases, with 13 bases between the two germline ends. This CDR3 is built from 17 residues. The CDR3 DNA reads TGCGCCAGCAGCCAAGAGGACAGCATTGCTAGCACAGATACGCAGTATTTT. Translating gives CASSQEDSIASTDTQYF.

This rearrangement joins TRBV7-8 to TRBJ2-7; weak D call: TRBD2 (7 bases). This CDR3 has 15 amino acids. The germline V and J ends were trimmed by 1 base and 1 base, with 11 bases remaining between them. Germline CDR1 is SGHVS and CDR2 is FQNEAQ. Here the CDR3 reads CASSLGGGGSYEQYF. The CDR3 DNA is TGTGCCAGCAGCTTAGGGGGAGGGGGTTCCTACGAGCAGTACTTC.

This clone was detected only once. J is TRBJ2-5 and V is TRBV5-1; tentatively, D is TRBD1 (6 bases). The CDR3 runs 13 residues. Trimming took 0 bases from V and 7 from J, leaving 10 bases between them. Germline V gene lookup returns CDR1 SGHRS and CDR2 YFSETQ. CDR3 in DNA: TGCGCCAGCAGCTTGGGGGGGCGGTGGACCCAGTACTTC. This translates into CASSLGGRWTQYF.

The chain carries TRBV5-1 and TRBJ1-1, with TRBD1 as a possible D gene (5 bases). V gave up 0 bases and J gave up 0 bases, with 12 bases separating them. Germline CDR1 is SGHRS and CDR2 is YFSETQ. There are 16 residues in the CDR3. In DNA, the CDR3 is TGCGCCAGCAGCTTGGCCGGCGGGGCTATGAACACTGAAGCTTTCTTT. Translating it yields CASSLAGGAMNTEAFF. Supplemented by reference TRBV5-1 and TRBJ1-1, the full variable domain reads KAGVTQTPRYLIKTRGQQVTLSCSPISGHRSVSWYQQTPGQGLQFLFEYFSETQRNKGNFPGRFSGRQFSNSRSEMNVSTLELGDSALYLCASSLAGGAMNTEAFFGQGTRLTVV.